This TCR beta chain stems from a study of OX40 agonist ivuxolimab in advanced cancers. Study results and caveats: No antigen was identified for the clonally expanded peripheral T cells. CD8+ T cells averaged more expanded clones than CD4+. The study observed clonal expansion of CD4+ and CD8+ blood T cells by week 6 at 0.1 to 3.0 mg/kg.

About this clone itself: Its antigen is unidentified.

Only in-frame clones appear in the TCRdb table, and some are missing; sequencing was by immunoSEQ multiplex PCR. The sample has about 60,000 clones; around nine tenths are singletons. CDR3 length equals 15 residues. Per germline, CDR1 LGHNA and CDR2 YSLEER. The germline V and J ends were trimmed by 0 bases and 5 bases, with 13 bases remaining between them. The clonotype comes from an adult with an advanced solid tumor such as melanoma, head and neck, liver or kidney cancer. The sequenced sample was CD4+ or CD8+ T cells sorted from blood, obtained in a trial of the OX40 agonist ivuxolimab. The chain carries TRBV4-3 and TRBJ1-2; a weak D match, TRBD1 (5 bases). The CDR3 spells CASSQERVEGYGYTF. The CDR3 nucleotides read TGCGCCAGCAGCCAAGAACGGGTTGAGGGGTATGGCTACACCTTC.